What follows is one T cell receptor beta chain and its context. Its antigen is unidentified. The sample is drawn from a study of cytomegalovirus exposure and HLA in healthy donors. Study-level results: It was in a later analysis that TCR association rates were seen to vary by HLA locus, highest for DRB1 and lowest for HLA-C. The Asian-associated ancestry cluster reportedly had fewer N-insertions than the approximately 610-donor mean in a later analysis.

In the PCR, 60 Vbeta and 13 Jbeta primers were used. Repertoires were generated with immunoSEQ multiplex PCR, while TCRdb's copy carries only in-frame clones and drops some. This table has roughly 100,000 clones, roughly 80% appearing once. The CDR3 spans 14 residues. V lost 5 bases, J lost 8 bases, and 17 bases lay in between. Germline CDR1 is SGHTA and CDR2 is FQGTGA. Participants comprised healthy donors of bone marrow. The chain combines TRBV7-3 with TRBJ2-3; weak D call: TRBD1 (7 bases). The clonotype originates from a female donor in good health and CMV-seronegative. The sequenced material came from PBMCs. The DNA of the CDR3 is TGTGCCAGCAGCCCCCGGACAGGAGCGGGTACGCAGTATTTT. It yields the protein CASSPRTGAGTQYF. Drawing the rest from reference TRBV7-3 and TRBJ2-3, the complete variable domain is GAGVSQTPSNKVTEKGKYVELRCDPISGHTALYWYRQSLGQGPEFLIYFQGTGAADDSGLPNDRFFAVRPEGSVSTLKIQRTERGDSAVYLCASSPRTGAGTQYFGPGTRLTVL.